What follows are 19 T cell receptor beta chains derived from one specimen sequenced in a study of T cell clonotyping in hematopoietic cell transplantation. The table came from immunoSEQ multiplex PCR; TCRdb's copy has only in-frame clones and leaves some out. The table records roughly 40,000 clones, 95% of them present only once. The sample taken for sequencing was peripheral blood mononuclear cells. The receptors here all came from a young man in good health. Some clones in this sample may be carry-over from other donors' samples.

The rearrangement joins TRBV19 to TRBJ1-2; D gene ambiguous. V was shortened by 3 bases and J by 1 base, with 9 bases between the two germline ends. Germline-derived CDR1 and CDR2 are LNHDA and SQIVND (reference sequence). CDR3 size: 14 residues. CDR3 sequence (DNA): TGTGCCAGTAGTATGAACAGATTTAACTATGGCTACACCTTC. Its protein product is CASSMNRFNYGYTF.

The V gene is TRBV1, the J gene TRBJ2-7. TRBV1 is an annotated pseudogene. The CDR3 contains 16 residues. CDR3 nucleotide sequence: TGCACCAGCAGCCAAGAAGGCCGAAGGAAAGCCTACGAGCAGTACTTC. Protein: CTSSQEGRRKAYEQYF.

This clone is a singleton in its sample. This rearrangement joins TRBV5-4 to TRBJ1-1; no firm D call. The CDR3 has 15 amino acids. Per the germline V gene, CDR1 is SGHNT and CDR2 is YYREEE (reference sequence). Trimming took 2 bases from V and 1 from J, leaving 12 bases between them. The CDR3 spells CASSFGPSPNTEAFF. Written as DNA, the CDR3 is TGTGCCAGCAGCTTCGGTCCCAGCCCGAACACTGAAGCTTTCTTT.

V is TRBV30 and J is TRBJ1-5, with 9 bases aligning to TRBD1. This CDR3 spans 16 amino acids. CDR1 is GTSNPN, CDR2 SVGIG, per germline (reference sequence). With 3 bases clipped from V and 2 bases from J, the junction kept 8 bases outside the gene matches. This CDR3 is CAWSEDRGSGNQPQHF. The CDR3 region has the DNA TGTGCCTGGAGCGAGGACAGGGGATCGGGCAATCAGCCCCAGCATTTT.

The rearrangement links TRBV25-1 to TRBJ2-6; 12 nucleotides match TRBD1. The CDR3 loop spans 18 amino acids. V dropped 1 base and J dropped 3; count of bases not matched to a gene: 4. The germline gives CDR1 MGHDK, CDR2 SYGVNS. The CDR3 loop reads CASSEWGTGGNGANVLTF. In DNA form, the CDR3 reads TGTGCCAGCAGTGAATGGGGGACAGGGGGCAATGGGGCCAACGTCCTGACTTTC.

This clone was observed once. The chain is built from TRBV27 and TRBJ1-1; the D gene is possibly TRBD1 (6 bases). The CDR3 totals 14 residues. Germline CDR1 and CDR2: MNHEY and SMNVEV (reference sequence). Trimming shortened V by 4 bases and J by 5 bases, and 14 bases separated the two germline ends. In nucleotides, the CDR3 is TGTGCCAGCAGTTCCCCAGGGGAAAGAACTGAAGCTTTCTTT. Protein product: CASSSPGERTEAFF.

This clone turned up a few times. This rearrangement joins TRBV29-1 to TRBJ2-3, with TRBD2 identical over 7 bases. CDR3 length: 13 amino acids. The germline CDR1 and CDR2 sequences are SQVTM and ANQGSEA. The trim removed 3 bases at V and 2 bases at J, leaving 2 bases unmatched. This CDR3 reads CSVETSLTDTQYF. In DNA form, the CDR3 reads TGCAGCGTTGAGACTAGCCTCACAGATACGCAGTATTTT.

This rearrangement joins TRBV6-4 to TRBJ2-1; 11 bases line up with TRBD2. Germline CDR1 MRHNA, CDR2 SNTAGT. The CDR3 sequence is 19 residues long. Unmatched junction bases numbered 14, after V lost 2 bases and J lost 5 bases. The CDR3 is CASSDSGLAGGGDHNEQFF. CDR3 in DNA: TGTGCCAGCAGTGACAGTGGGCTAGCGGGGGGAGGCGATCACAATGAGCAGTTCTTC.

This rearrangement joins TRBV11-2 to TRBJ1-2; possible D gene TRBD1, 5 bases. CDR3 length equals 14 residues. CDR1 is SGHAT, CDR2 FQNNGV, per germline. Between the trimmed V and J ends, which lost 5 bases and 6 bases, there was a span of 16 bases. In nucleotides, the CDR3 is TGTGCCAGCAGCACCGTGGGGGGGTGGGATGGCTACACCTTC. Its translation: CASSTVGGWDGYTF.

This chain uses TRBV27 with TRBJ1-1; D call uncertain. The CDR3 runs to 14 residues. Germline V gives CDR1 MNHEY, CDR2 SMNVEV (reference sequence). Trimming removed 5 bases from V and 10 bases from J, with 20 bases in between. The CDR3 is CASSPLKGYSVAFF. The CDR3 DNA follows: TGTGCCAGCAGTCCCCTAAAAGGGTATTCGGTAGCTTTCTTT.

This clone came up a few times. The genes are TRBV7-6 and TRBJ2-3, with unresolved D. Germline CDR1 is SGHVS and CDR2 is FNYEAQ. The CDR3 sequence is 11 residues long. Trimming took 5 bases from V and 6 from J, leaving 6 bases between them. In nucleotides, the CDR3 is TGTGCCAGCAGCGGTTCGGATACGCAGTATTTT. Its translation: CASSGSDTQYF. Full variable domain (missing parts from reference TRBV7-6 and TRBJ2-3): GAGVSQSPRYKVTKRGQDVALRCDPISGHVSLYWYRQALGQGPEFLTYFNYEAQQDKSGLPNDRFSAERPEGSISTLTIQRTEQRDSAMYRCASSGSDTQYFGPGTRLTVL.

The CDR3 region is CASSVDVATYGYTF. CDR3 bases: TGTGCCAGCAGTGTTGATGTGGCTACCTATGGCTACACCTTC. J is TRBJ1-2 and V is TRBV25-1, with D uncertain. With 4 bases removed from V and 4 bases from J, the gap between germline ends came to 13 bases. The CDR3 totals 14 residues. Germline CDR1 and CDR2: MGHDK and SYGVNS.

The CDR3 bases are TGTGCCAGCAGCCTAGCGGGAGGGATTACCGGGGAGCTGTTTTTT. Its protein is CASSLAGGITGELFF. The chain has TRBV2 and TRBJ2-2, with TRBD2 matching over 12 bases. CDR1 and CDR2 (germline): SNHLY, FYNNEI. The ends lost 6 bases at V and 5 bases at J; junction bases unmatched: 4. This CDR3 is built from 15 residues.

The chain joins TRBV6-1 to TRBJ1-5; unclear D gene. The CDR3 is 14 residues long. The V gene lost 5 bases and the J gene lost 5 bases, with 13 bases spanning the gap. From germline, CDR1 is MNHNS and CDR2 SASEGT. The CDR3 reads CASSQRPGDQPQHF. CDR3 sequence (DNA): TGTGCCAGCAGTCAGCGGCCCGGGGATCAGCCCCAGCATTTT.

CDR3 protein: CASRAHGASYEQYF. The CDR3 region has the DNA TGTGCCAGCAGGGCCCACGGGGCATCCTACGAGCAGTACTTC. The chain carries TRBV25-1 and TRBJ2-7, with D perhaps given as TRBD1 or TRBD2 (5 bases each). Trimming left V 6 bases short and J 1 base short, with 13 bases between. Germline V gene lookup returns CDR1 MGHDK and CDR2 SYGVNS. This CDR3 region has 14 residues.

The gene calls are TRBV5-1 and TRBJ1-6; D uncertain. Germline CDR1 and CDR2: SGHRS and YFSETQ. There are 16 residues in the CDR3. V was pared by 3 bases and J by 10 bases, with 20 bases between. CDR3 coding DNA: TGCGCCAGCAGCTCCCTGATAGGCCTGACTAAATCACCCCTCCACTTT. Its protein is CASSSLIGLTKSPLHF.

The genes are TRBV4-2 and TRBJ1-1, with D perhaps matching TRBD1 (6 bases). This CDR3 is built from 14 residues. Germline CDR1 and CDR2: LGHNA and YNFKEQ. V gave up 8 bases and J gave up 6 bases, with 19 bases separating them. CDR3 nucleotides: TGTGCCAGCCAATCAACGAGGGGGGGGGCTGAAGCTTTCTTT. This sequence encodes CASQSTRGGAEAFF.

Only one count was recorded for this clone. The chain recombines TRBV6-1 with TRBJ1-1, with TRBD1 matching over 7 bases. Germline V gene lookup returns CDR1 MNHNS and CDR2 SASEGT. This CDR3 is 15 amino acids long. V shed 6 bases and J 0 bases; nucleotides not matched to a gene: 7. This chain's CDR3 is CASRDPGQMNTEAFF. The CDR3 nucleotides read TGTGCCAGCAGGGATCCGGGACAGATGAACACTGAAGCTTTCTTT.

The rearrangement links TRBV5-6 to TRBJ1-1; TRBD1 agrees at 7 bases. V shed 2 bases, J shed 4 bases, and the junction held 2 bases outside the gene matches. This CDR3 region has 13 residues. Germline lookup yields CDR1 SGHDT and CDR2 YYEEEE. The CDR3 DNA reads TGTGCCAGCAGCTTCGACAGGGTCACTGAAGCTTTCTTT. Encoded protein: CASSFDRVTEAFF.